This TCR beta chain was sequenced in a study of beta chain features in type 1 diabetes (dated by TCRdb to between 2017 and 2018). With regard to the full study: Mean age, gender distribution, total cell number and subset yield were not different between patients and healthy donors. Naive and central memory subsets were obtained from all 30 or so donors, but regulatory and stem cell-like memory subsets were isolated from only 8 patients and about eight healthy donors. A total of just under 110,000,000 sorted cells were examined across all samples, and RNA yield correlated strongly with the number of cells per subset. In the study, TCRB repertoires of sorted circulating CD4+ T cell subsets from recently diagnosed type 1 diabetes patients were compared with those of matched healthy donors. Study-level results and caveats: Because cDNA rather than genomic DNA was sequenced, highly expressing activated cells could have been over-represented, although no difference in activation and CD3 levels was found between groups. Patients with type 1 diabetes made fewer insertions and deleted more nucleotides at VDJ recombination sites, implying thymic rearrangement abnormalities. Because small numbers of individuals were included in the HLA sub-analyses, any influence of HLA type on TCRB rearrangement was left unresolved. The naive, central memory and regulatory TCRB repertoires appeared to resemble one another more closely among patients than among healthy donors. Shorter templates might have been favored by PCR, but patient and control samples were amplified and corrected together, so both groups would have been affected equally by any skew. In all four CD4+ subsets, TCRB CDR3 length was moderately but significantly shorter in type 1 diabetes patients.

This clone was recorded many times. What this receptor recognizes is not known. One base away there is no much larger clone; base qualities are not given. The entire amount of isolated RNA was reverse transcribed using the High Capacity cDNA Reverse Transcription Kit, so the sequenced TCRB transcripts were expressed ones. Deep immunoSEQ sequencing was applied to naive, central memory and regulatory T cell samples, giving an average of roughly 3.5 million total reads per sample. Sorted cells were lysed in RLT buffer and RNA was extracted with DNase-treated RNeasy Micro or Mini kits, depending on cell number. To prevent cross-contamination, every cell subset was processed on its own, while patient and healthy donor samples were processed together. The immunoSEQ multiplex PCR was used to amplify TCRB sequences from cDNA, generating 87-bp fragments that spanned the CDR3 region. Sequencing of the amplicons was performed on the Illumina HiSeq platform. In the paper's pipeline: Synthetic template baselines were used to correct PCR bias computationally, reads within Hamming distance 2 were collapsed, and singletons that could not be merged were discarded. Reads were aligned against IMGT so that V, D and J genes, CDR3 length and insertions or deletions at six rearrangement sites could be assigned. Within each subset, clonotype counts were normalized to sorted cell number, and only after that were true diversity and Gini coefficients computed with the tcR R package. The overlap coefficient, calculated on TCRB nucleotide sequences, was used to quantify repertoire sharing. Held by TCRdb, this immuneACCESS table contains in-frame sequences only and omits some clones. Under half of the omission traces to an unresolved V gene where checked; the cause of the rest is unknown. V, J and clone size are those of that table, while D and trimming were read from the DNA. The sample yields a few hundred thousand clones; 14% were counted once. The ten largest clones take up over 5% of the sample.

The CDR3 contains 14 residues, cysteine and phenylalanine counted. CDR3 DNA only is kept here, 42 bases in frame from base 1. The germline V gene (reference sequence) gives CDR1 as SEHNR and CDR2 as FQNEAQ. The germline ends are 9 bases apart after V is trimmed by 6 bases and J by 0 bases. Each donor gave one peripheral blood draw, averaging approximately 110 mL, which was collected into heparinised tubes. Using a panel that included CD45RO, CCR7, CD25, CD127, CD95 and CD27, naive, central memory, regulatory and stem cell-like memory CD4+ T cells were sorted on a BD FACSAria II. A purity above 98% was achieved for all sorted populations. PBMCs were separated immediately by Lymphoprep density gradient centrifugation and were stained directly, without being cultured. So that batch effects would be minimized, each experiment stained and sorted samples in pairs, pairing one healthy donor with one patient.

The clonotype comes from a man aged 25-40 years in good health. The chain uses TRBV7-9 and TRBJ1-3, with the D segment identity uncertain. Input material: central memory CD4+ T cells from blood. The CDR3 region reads CASRIGASGNTIYF. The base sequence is TGTGCCAGCAGGATAGGCGCCTCTGGAAACACCATATATTTT.